This T cell receptor (beta chain) was found in a study of blood T cell repertoires in COVID-19. The wider study: Acute and convalescent COVID-19 specimens originated in the United States, Italy and Spain. The analysed material was cDNA or gDNA that came from T cells, B-cell-depleted T cells, or PBMCs.

In the original workflow: Estimates of nucleated cell counts were drawn from the amplification of reference gene primers. Assay used: immunoSEQ multiplex PCR; TCRdb lists only in-frame clones, some missing. From that table come the V and J calls and clone size; the DNA was used to work out D and trimming. Altogether about 380,000 clones are present, more than 75% being singletons, with the ten largest covering less than 1.5%. Two negative PCRs, clearance, or symptom resolution characterized the recovered Cohort 3 donors. From germline, CDR1 is LNHDA and CDR2 SQIVND (reference sequence). J was trimmed by 7 bases and V by 6 bases; bases with no gene match: 10. This CDR3 contains 16 residues.

The sample consisted of PBMCs or T cells enriched from blood (not recorded which). The source is a woman under 30 who had recovered from COVID-19. This chain links TRBV19 with TRBJ1-6; 9 nucleotides match TRBD1. The CDR3 coding sequence is TGTGCCAGTAGCCCACCAAGTGGGACAGGGAATTCACCCCTCCACTTT. Translation gives CASSPPSGTGNSPLHF.